Presented here are 20 T cell receptor beta chains from one specimen sequenced in a study of T cells in Graves' hyperthyroidism and ophthalmopathy. Template material for amplifying TCR beta CDR3 regions consisted of RNA transcripts. Initially, a first-round RT-PCR of the TCR CDR3 employed the HTBI primer set. TCRdb re-called the multiplex PCR reads with MiXCR, one entry per CDR3 protein. Seen here are hundreds of thousands of distinct CDR3 sequences, under 20% observed once, and the top ten hold 16%. Sequenced: blood. All receptors come from a woman in her forties or fifties with Graves' hyperthyroidism that later progressed to Graves' ophthalmopathy.

This clonotype was counted ten times or more. The V gene is TRBV7-3, the J gene TRBJ2-7; D is perhaps TRBD1 or TRBD2 (5 bases each). This CDR3 is built from 14 residues. Germline lookup yields CDR1 SGHTA and CDR2 FQGTGA. V was trimmed by 3 bases and J by 6 bases, leaving 15 bases between them. The CDR3 here is CASSLGPRTGEQYF. The DNA of the CDR3 is TGTGCCAGCAGCTTGGGACCCAGGACCGGCGAGCAGTACTTC.

The J gene is TRBJ2-1, the V gene TRBV9, with 8 bases identical to TRBD2. The J segment lost 5 bases and the V segment lost 4 bases, leaving 11 bases of the junction unmatched. Germline CDR1 reads SGDLS; CDR2 reads YYNGEE. The CDR3 runs 16 residues. The CDR3: CASSKAGTSRHNEQFF. As DNA, the CDR3 is TGTGCCAGCAGCAAAGCCGGGACTAGTCGCCACAATGAGCAGTTCTTC.

Concerning this clonotype itself: Since a much larger clone is just one base distant, this may be a read error. In DNA, the CDR3 is TGTGCCAGCAGACCCCCTCTTGATGTCGCCATATATTTT. This codes for CASRPPLDVAIYF. The gene calls are TRBV12-3 or TRBV12-4 and TRBJ1-3; D uncertain. Trimming removed 6 bases at V and 11 bases at J, with 17 bases between. The CDR3 sequence is 13 residues long.

This clonotype showed up many times. The chain combines TRBV7-2 with TRBJ2-2; TRBD2 matches at 12 bases. After removal of 5 bases from V and 6 bases from J, the junction contained 19 bases not matched to a gene. CDR3 size: 20 residues. Germline CDR1 and CDR2: SGHTA and FQGNSA. CDR3 DNA sequence: TGTGCCAGCAGCCGACCGGGACTAGCGGGCGCTCTACTTAACCCCGGGGAGCTGTTTTTT. It yields the protein CASSRPGLAGALLNPGELFF.

This clonotype was recorded at least ten times. Written as DNA, the CDR3 is TGTGCCAGCAGCCACACAGATACGCAGTATTTT. Amino acids: CASSHTDTQYF. The V gene is TRBV3-1, the J gene TRBJ2-3; unclear D gene. Germline values: CDR1 LGHDT, CDR2 YNNKEL (reference sequence). The CDR3 has 11 residues. V was trimmed by 3 bases and J by 2 bases, leaving 0 bases between them.

The CDR3 sequence is CASRRRGGSNQPQHF. In DNA form, the CDR3 reads TGTGCCAGCAGGCGAAGGGGGGGGAGCAATCAGCCCCAGCATTTT. The chain uses TRBV12-3 or TRBV12-4 and TRBJ1-5, with D possibly being TRBD1 (6 bases). The CDR3 spans 15 residues. Trimming removed 6 bases from V and 1 base from J, with 13 bases in between.

This clonotype was detected ten times or more. V usage is TRBV12-3 or TRBV12-4 and J usage is TRBJ1-5; 8 bases agree with TRBD1. The CDR3 has 14 residues. The V gene end was trimmed by 1 base and the J gene end by 6 bases; junction bases not matched to a gene: 2. CDR3 in amino acids: CASSLVTGAQPQHF. CDR3 bases: TGTGCCAGCAGTTTAGTGACAGGGGCTCAGCCCCAGCATTTT.

The chain employs TRBV29-1 and TRBJ2-6, with 10 bases aligning to TRBD1. This CDR3 region has 17 residues. The germline CDR1 and CDR2 sequences are SQVTM and ANQGSEA. The junction had 5 bases not matched to a gene; V was cut back by 3 bases and J by 0 bases. This chain's CDR3 is CSVEKDRGFSGANVLTF. CDR3 nucleotides: TGCAGCGTTGAGAAGGACAGGGGGTTCTCTGGGGCCAACGTCCTGACTTTC.

There are many counts of this clonotype. J is TRBJ1-1 and V is TRBV7-2; D gene unclear. Germline CDR1 and CDR2: SGHTA and FQGNSA. This CDR3 is 14 amino acids long. Trimming removed 2 bases from V and 5 bases from J, with 12 bases in between. The CDR3 spells CASSLMAIGTEAFF. Written as DNA, the CDR3 is TGTGCCAGCAGCTTAATGGCCATCGGGACTGAAGCTTTCTTT.

This clonotype came up a few times. The chain has TRBV7-9 and TRBJ1-1, with D possibly being TRBD1 (5 bases). The V end was cut by 0 bases, the J end by 7 bases, with 9 bases between. This CDR3 has 13 residues. Germline CDR1 and CDR2: SEHNR and FQNEAQ (reference sequence). For the CDR3, the DNA is TGTGCCAGCAGCTTAGCGCAGGGAGGTGAAGCTTTCTTT. Translated, it gives CASSLAQGGEAFF.

The rearrangement joins TRBV2 to TRBJ2-1, with D perhaps being TRBD1 or TRBD2 (5 bases each). Germline CDR1 and CDR2: SNHLY and FYNNEI. The V and J ends lost 8 bases and 7 bases respectively, with 24 bases between them. The CDR3 runs 16 residues. CDR3 region: CASGLVLGESGNEQFF. CDR3 nucleotides: TGTGCCAGCGGCCTCGTGTTGGGGGAGTCGGGAAATGAGCAGTTCTTC.

The chain joins TRBV6-1 to TRBJ2-2, with D tentatively TRBD2 (5 bases). The CDR3 has 14 residues. The V end was cut by 6 bases, the J end by 7 bases, with 15 bases between. Per germline, CDR1 MNHNS and CDR2 SASEGT. The CDR3 loop is CASRTGSLDGELFF. The CDR3 bases are TGTGCCAGCAGAACGGGGTCCTTGGACGGGGAGCTGTTTTTT.

This chain connects TRBV30 to TRBJ2-7; D remains ambiguous. V was pared by 0 bases and J by 4 bases, with 19 bases between. The CDR3 consists of 16 residues. Germline CDR1 is GTSNPN and CDR2 is SVGIG (reference sequence). In nucleotides, the CDR3 is TGTGCCTGGAGTGTACCCTACTCCCGACTGATTTACGAGCAGTACTTC. The encoded protein is CAWSVPYSRLIYEQYF.

The J gene is TRBJ1-2, the V gene TRBV27, with 11 bases identical to TRBD1. V lost 8 bases, J lost 5 bases, and 1 base stayed unmatched. CDR3 length: 12 residues. Germline V gives CDR1 MNHEY, CDR2 SMNVEV (reference sequence). The CDR3 reads CASWDRGYGYTF. As DNA, the CDR3 is TGTGCCAGCTGGGACAGGGGGTATGGCTACACCTTC.

Concerning this clonotype itself: One base away lies a much larger clone, so this may be a sequencing read error. This chain links TRBV7-2 with TRBJ2-1; 10 bases map to TRBD2. This CDR3 has 16 amino acids. J was trimmed by 12 bases and V by 3 bases; bases with no gene match: 14. Germline CDR1 and CDR2: SGHTA and FQGNSA. The DNA for the CDR3 is TGTGCCAGCAGCTTTGCACTAGCGGGGCCCTGGTCGGGGCAGTTCTTC. Its protein is CASSFALAGPWSGQFF. The full variable domain, completed using reference TRBV7-2 and TRBJ2-1, is GAGVSQSPSNKVTEKGKDVELRCDPISGHTALYWYRQSLGQGLEFLIYFQGNSAPDKSGLPSDRFSAERTGGSVSTLTIQRTQQEDSAVYLCASSFALAGPWSGQFFGPGTRLTVL.

In its sample, this clonotype was seen a few times. This sequence joins TRBV27 and TRBJ1-1, with 7 positions matching TRBD1. The V gene's germline CDR1 is MNHEY and CDR2 SMNVEV (reference sequence). The CDR3 spans 13 residues. V lost 4 bases to trimming and J lost 12 bases; unmatched junction nucleotides: 11. The CDR3 loop is CASSSNRDSITFF. DNA for the CDR3: TGTGCCAGCAGTTCGAACCGGGACAGTATAACTTTCTTT.

The CDR3, as DNA: TGTGCCAGCAGTCCTAGTCGGGGGAGAGCCACCTACGAGCAGTACTTC. Translated, it gives CASSPSRGRATYEQYF. V usage is TRBV12-3 or TRBV12-4 and J usage is TRBJ2-7; a weak D match, TRBD2 (6 bases). This CDR3 has 16 residues. V lost 5 bases and J lost 2, with 19 bases in between.

In its sample, this clonotype was seen a few times. This chain links TRBV7-6 with TRBJ1-1; 9 bases agree with TRBD1. CDR1 and CDR2 (germline): SGHVS, FNYEAQ. Trimming removed 4 bases from V and 3 bases from J; junction bases left unmatched: 12. This CDR3 comprises 17 residues. The CDR3 nucleotides are TGTGCCAGCAGCTCAGAACAGGGGGCGAAAGAGGACACTGAAGCTTTCTTT. This codes for CASSSEQGAKEDTEAFF.

At least ten counts were recorded for this clonotype. The junction does not match germline at one end; this may be a read error. The genes are TRBV3-1 and TRBJ2-7; D gene uncertain. The length of the CDR3 is 13 residues. Germline values: CDR1 LGHDT, CDR2 YNNKEL (reference sequence). This CDR3 is CASSPRHSSEQYF. The CDR3, as DNA: TGTGCCAGCAGCCCCAGACACTCCTCCGAGCAGTACTTC.

Comment on this clonotype: It may be a read error: a sequence one base away is much more abundant. The chain is built from TRBV5-1 and TRBJ2-7; the D is unclear. This CDR3 region has 13 residues. V was shortened by 0 bases and J by 9 bases, with 13 bases between the two germline ends. Germline CDR1 is SGHRS and CDR2 is YFSETQ. CDR3 DNA: TGCGCCAGCAGCTTGGTCACCCAATCCGGGCAGTACTTC. Amino acid sequence: CASSLVTQSGQYF. Together with reference TRBV5-1 and TRBJ2-7, the CDR3 gives the full variable domain: KAGVTQTPRYLIKTRGQQVTLSCSPISGHRSVSWYQQTPGQGLQFLFEYFSETQRNKGNFPGRFSGRQFSNSRSEMNVSTLELGDSALYLCASSLVTQSGQYFGPGTRLTVT.